These 28 T cell receptor beta chains were all obtained from the same sample, sequenced in a study of T cells in Graves' hyperthyroidism and ophthalmopathy. The CDR3 regions of TCR beta were amplified from RNA transcripts. The study used the HTBI primer set for a first-round RT-PCR of the TCR CDR3. TCRdb called the multiplex PCR reads again in MiXCR, with one record for every CDR3 protein. The profile shows 550,000 to 700,000 distinct CDR3 sequences, 46% of them singletons. The sequenced material came from peripheral blood or thyroid tissue (not recorded which). Every receptor here comes from an adult woman with Graves' disease, either hyperthyroidism or ophthalmopathy (not recorded which).

The chain has TRBV10-3 and TRBJ1-2; D is possibly TRBD1 (6 bases). V was shortened by 10 bases and J by 3 bases, with 18 bases between the two germline ends. The CDR3 consists of 14 residues. Germline values: CDR1 ENHRY, CDR2 SYGVKD. The CDR3 DNA is TGTGCCACAACACAGGGCAGAACAGACTATGGCTACACCTTC. It codes for CATTQGRTDYGYTF.

This chain joins TRBV10-3 and TRBJ2-2, with D uncertain. This CDR3 contains 17 residues. Germline V lookup: CDR1 ENHRY, CDR2 SYGVKD. The ends were cut back, 6 bases at V and 1 base at J, with 18 bases in the middle. CDR3 sequence (DNA): TGTGCCATCAGCCCATCTAATCCTGGCGGGAACACCGGGGAGCTGTTTTTT. It encodes CAISPSNPGGNTGELFF.

This clonotype occurred many times. The chain combines TRBV29-1 with TRBJ1-1, with D possibly TRBD1 on 5 matching bases. Germline values: CDR1 SQVTM, CDR2 ANQGSEA. V was shortened by 8 bases and J by 1 base, with 14 bases between the two germline ends. The CDR3 is 13 amino acids. The CDR3 DNA sequence: TGCAGCCCTAAGGGACTTACGAACACTGAAGCTTTCTTT. Translated, it gives CSPKGLTNTEAFF.

This chain links TRBV20-1 with TRBJ1-5; 8 bases match TRBD1. The CDR3 sequence is 14 residues long. Germline V CDR1 and CDR2: DFQATT, SNEGSKA (reference sequence). V shed 3 bases, J shed 6 bases, and the junction held 7 bases outside the gene matches. DNA of the CDR3: TGCAGTGCTAGTGGACAGGGAGGTAGTCAGCCCCAGCATTTT. Its translation is CSASGQGGSQPQHF.

The J gene is TRBJ2-5, the V gene TRBV11-2, with D unclear. The CDR3 is 13 amino acids. The germline gives CDR1 SGHAT, CDR2 FQNNGV. V shed 2 bases and J shed 5 bases, with 9 bases lying between them. The CDR3 spells CASSLRPRETQYF. DNA of the CDR3: TGTGCCAGCAGCTTAAGACCCCGGGAGACCCAGTACTTC.

The chain has TRBV20-1 and TRBJ2-7; the match to TRBD2 covers 13 bases. Germline V CDR1 and CDR2: DFQATT, SNEGSKA (reference sequence). Losses at the gene ends were 6 bases for V and 2 bases for J; bases not matched to a gene: 4. This CDR3 is 14 amino acids long. CDR3 nucleotide sequence: TGCAGTGCCAAGGGACTAGCGGGGACCTACGAGCAGTACTTC. This sequence encodes CSAKGLAGTYEQYF.

The chain recombines TRBV10-2 with TRBJ1-6; TRBD1 matches 7 bases. This CDR3 is 14 amino acids long. With 3 bases clipped from V and 9 bases from J, the junction kept 5 bases outside the gene matches. Germline CDR1 reads WSHSY; CDR2 reads SAAADI. The CDR3 loop reads CASSEGQAGSPLHF. The CDR3 DNA is TGCGCCAGCAGTGAAGGACAGGCAGGTTCACCCCTCCACTTT.

The gene calls are TRBV10-3 and TRBJ1-5, with a tentative D call TRBD1 (6 bases). The CDR3 has 12 amino acids. V was trimmed by 8 bases and J by 4 bases, leaving 9 bases between them. Looked up from germline, CDR1 is ENHRY and CDR2 is SYGVKD. The CDR3 region has the DNA TGTGCCATCGGGACACCTAATCAGCCCCAGCATTTT. Amino acids: CAIGTPNQPQHF.

This chain links TRBV20-1 with TRBJ2-7; 8 nucleotides align to TRBD2. The CDR3 contains 15 residues. Germline-derived CDR1 and CDR2 are DFQATT and SNEGSKA (reference sequence). V lost 1 base to trimming and J lost 0 bases; unmatched junction nucleotides: 5. Here the CDR3 reads CSARGASGYSYEQYF. The CDR3, as DNA: TGCAGTGCTAGAGGAGCTAGCGGGTACTCCTACGAGCAGTACTTC.

The chain combines TRBV7-2 with TRBJ1-3; D ambiguous. Germline CDR1 reads SGHTA; CDR2 reads FQGNSA. V was pared by 3 bases and J by 1 base, with 13 bases between. The CDR3 loop spans 16 amino acids. The CDR3 DNA is TGTGCCAGCAGCTTTGAAGGCGTGGGGTCTGGAAACACCATATATTTT. This gives the protein CASSFEGVGSGNTIYF.

The V gene is TRBV19, the J gene TRBJ1-2; D may be TRBD1 (5 bases). Trimming removed 5 bases from V and 8 bases from J, with 15 bases in between. This CDR3 is built from 13 residues. Germline V gene sequence: CDR1 LNHDA, CDR2 SQIVND (reference sequence). The CDR3 region is CASSGTLTEGYTF. As DNA, the CDR3 is TGTGCCAGTAGTGGGACTCTTACGGAGGGCTACACCTTC.

The chain recombines TRBV20-1 with TRBJ2-5, with 10 bases that match TRBD2. In germline, CDR1 is DFQATT, CDR2 SNEGSKA (reference sequence). The CDR3 extends over 14 amino acids. The CDR3 spells CGLAGARGGETQYF. The CDR3 DNA reads TGCGGGCTAGCGGGGGCGAGAGGGGGAGAGACCCAGTACTTC.

This clonotype was observed many times. V and J are TRBV7-9 and TRBJ2-2; TRBD1 aligns across 7 bases. Germline lookup yields CDR1 SEHNR and CDR2 FQNEAQ (reference sequence). The CDR3 consists of 13 residues. Unmatched junction bases numbered 8, after V lost 5 bases and J lost 11 bases. Written as DNA, the CDR3 is TGTGCCAGCAGCGCAACCCGGGACAGAGAGCTGTTTTTT. Encoded protein: CASSATRDRELFF.

The chain uses TRBV27 and TRBJ2-5; 7 bases map to TRBD1. The CDR3 sequence is 18 residues long. Germline CDR1 is MNHEY and CDR2 is SMNVEV (reference sequence). J gave up 5 bases and V 1 base, and 16 bases lay outside the gene matches. The CDR3 nucleotides are TGTGCCAGCAGTTTATACGACCCACGACAGGGTGGTTTGGAGACCCAGTACTTC. It specifies CASSLYDPRQGGLETQYF.

The table lists this clonotype with many counts. The chain links TRBV5-1 to TRBJ2-7, with D perhaps matching TRBD1 (6 bases). There are 14 residues in the CDR3. Trimming left V 4 bases short and J 6 bases short, with 17 bases between. In germline, CDR1 is SGHRS, CDR2 YFSETQ. CDR3 nucleotides: TGCGCCAGCAGCACAGGACAGAGAAGCGGCGAGCAGTACTTC. Protein product: CASSTGQRSGEQYF.

This clonotype occurred many times. The gene calls are TRBV5-1 and TRBJ2-7; D uncertain. V lost 0 bases to trimming and J lost 2 bases, with 12 bases between them. The CDR3 runs 15 residues. Germline V gene data show CDR1 as SGHRS and CDR2 as YFSETQ. The CDR3 region has the DNA TGCGCCAGCAGCTTGGGGGGTGGTCCGACCTACGAGCAGTACTTC. Translating it yields CASSLGGGPTYEQYF.

This clonotype was recorded many times. The chain couples TRBV28 to TRBJ2-7; D remains unclear. CDR3 size: 12 residues. V lost 3 bases to trimming and J lost 5 bases, with 8 bases between them. CDR1 and CDR2 from the germline V gene are MDHEN and SYDVKM. CDR3 residues: CASSLRKDEQYF. The DNA of the CDR3 is TGTGCCAGCAGTTTGAGAAAAGACGAGCAGTACTTC. The full variable domain, rest sourced from reference TRBV28 and TRBJ2-7, is DVKVTQSSRYLVKRTGEKVFLECVQDMDHENMFWYRQDPGLGLRLIYFSYDVKMKEKGDIPEGYSVSREKKERFSLILESASTNQTSMYLCASSLRKDEQYFGPGTRLTVT.

This clonotype occurred many times. The J gene is TRBJ1-1, the V gene TRBV20-1; D is unresolved. V lost 8 bases and J lost 5, with 15 bases in between. This CDR3 comprises 12 residues. Germline values: CDR1 DFQATT, CDR2 SNEGSKA (reference sequence). The CDR3 DNA follows: TGCAGTACGAAGGGAGTTAGGACTGAAGCTTTCTTT. Protein: CSTKGVRTEAFF.

This clonotype has a count of ten or more. The J gene is TRBJ1-5, the V gene TRBV28, with D possibly matching TRBD1 (6 bases). From germline, CDR1 is MDHEN and CDR2 SYDVKM. CDR3 length equals 11 residues. Trimming removed 10 bases at V and 6 bases at J, with 10 bases between. CDR3 sequence (DNA): TGTGCCACCAGAGGGGGTCAGCCCCAGCATTTT. It encodes CATRGGQPQHF.

This clonotype was observed many times. The V gene is TRBV20-1, the J gene TRBJ2-7; D not resolved. CDR3 size: 15 residues. The germline V and J ends were trimmed by 0 bases and 0 bases, with 12 bases remaining between them. The germline V gene encodes CDR1 DFQATT and CDR2 SNEGSKA (reference sequence). In DNA form, the CDR3 reads TGCAGTGCTAGAGATATGAAGGGCCTCTCCTACGAGCAGTACTTC. Translating it yields CSARDMKGLSYEQYF.

The rearrangement joins TRBV20-1 to TRBJ2-2; D is unclear. V dropped 3 bases and J dropped 1 base, with 6 bases sitting between them. Germline V gives CDR1 DFQATT, CDR2 SNEGSKA (reference sequence). The CDR3 covers 13 residues. For the CDR3, the DNA is TGCAGTGCTAGTAGCCTGAACACCGGGGAGCTGTTTTTT. Its translation is CSASSLNTGELFF.

This clonotype was seen only a few times. The chain links TRBV9 to TRBJ2-3; no firm D call. The V gene lost 3 bases and the J gene lost 3 bases, with 5 bases spanning the gap. This CDR3 has 12 residues. Germline loops: CDR1 SGDLS, CDR2 YYNGEE. CDR3 DNA sequence: TGTGCCAGCAGCGCTAGAACAGATACGCAGTATTTT. Translated, it gives CASSARTDTQYF.

This clonotype was seen a few times. The chain uses TRBV28 and TRBJ2-7; D may match TRBD1 or TRBD2 (6 bases each). Between the trimmed V and J ends, which lost 5 bases and 0 bases, there was a span of 17 bases. The CDR3 consists of 16 residues. Germline CDR1 is MDHEN and CDR2 is SYDVKM. This CDR3 is CASSEIGGTGSYEQYF. CDR3 bases: TGTGCCAGCAGTGAGATAGGGGGGACGGGCTCCTACGAGCAGTACTTC.

This sequence joins TRBV7-9 and TRBJ2-2; possible D gene TRBD1, 7 bases. Trimming cost V 4 bases and J 0 bases, with 18 bases left between them. Germline V lookup: CDR1 SEHNR, CDR2 FQNEAQ (reference sequence). This CDR3 region has 18 residues. The CDR3 reads CASSYGGEGTANTGELFF. DNA for the CDR3: TGTGCCAGCAGCTACGGCGGGGAAGGGACAGCGAACACCGGGGAGCTGTTTTTT.

In this sample, this clonotype turned up many times. V gene TRBV24-1 combines with J gene TRBJ2-2; 11 bases fit TRBD1. The CDR3 totals 16 residues. The V gene's germline CDR1 is KGHDR and CDR2 SFDVKD. V was pared by 7 bases and J by 5 bases, with 8 bases of the junction left unmatched. In DNA, the CDR3 is TGTGCCACCAGCCAGCCTGGGACAGGGGGTACCGGGGAGCTGTTTTTT. It codes for CATSQPGTGGTGELFF.

J is TRBJ2-6 and V is TRBV14, with D hard to call. From germline, CDR1 is SGHDN and CDR2 FVKESK. The length of the CDR3 is 14 residues. Trimming left V 1 base short and J 5 bases short, with 6 bases between. CDR3 in amino acids: CASSQAYRANVLTF. The CDR3 DNA follows: TGTGCCAGCAGCCAAGCCTACCGGGCCAACGTCCTGACTTTC.

V is TRBV6-6 and J is TRBJ1-2, with unresolved D. V was cut by 0 bases and J by 3 bases, with 11 bases left in between. CDR1 and CDR2 (germline): MNHNY, SVGAGI (reference sequence). The CDR3 extends over 15 amino acids. CDR3 sequence: CASSYSPRAHYGYTF. In nucleotides, the CDR3 is TGTGCCAGCAGTTACTCGCCGAGAGCCCACTATGGCTACACCTTC.

The gene calls are TRBV10-3 and TRBJ1-1; D is ambiguous. Trimming pared 6 bases from V and 4 bases from J, leaving 9 bases between. The CDR3 runs 12 residues. From germline, CDR1 is ENHRY and CDR2 SYGVKD. The CDR3 spells CAIRPDFTEAFF. The CDR3 nucleotides read TGTGCCATCAGGCCGGATTTCACTGAAGCTTTCTTT.